This section outlines one T cell receptor beta chain sequence together with its context. The antigen is unknown. Trimming at V came to 7 bases and at J to 1 base, leaving 6 bases not matched to a gene. The V gene's germline CDR1 is LNHDA and CDR2 SQIVND (reference sequence). This CDR3 comprises 16 residues. The data were obtained in a study of shared clonotypes between healthy human individuals. Overall study context: Every donor yielded three CD4 naive, three CD4 memory, two CD8 naive and one CD8 memory plate.

General study findings and limits: When naive CD4 clonotypes were compared across a few donors, about 4.9% were shared. Represented diversity, genetic and exposure-history alike, was limited by few donors.

Per sorted-subset replicate PCR, input was around 200 ng DNA, representing 30,000 to 35,000 T cell genomes. The method was immunoSEQ multiplex PCR; TCRdb's version includes in-frame clones alone and lacks a portion of them. The sample has roughly 520,000 clones; about 96% are singletons. The sequenced material came from naive CD4+ T cells sorted from blood. This sample's subset: CD45RA+ positively selected. The origin of this receptor is a woman younger than 45 in good health. The genes are TRBV19 and TRBJ2-2; 10 bases line up with TRBD1. CDR3 DNA: TGTGCCAGTAATGACAGGGGGCAGGTGAACACCGGGGAGCTGTTTTTT. Its protein product is CASNDRGQVNTGELFF. The full variable domain, in which reference TRBV19 and TRBJ2-2 provide the parts outside the CDR3, is DGGITQSPKYLFRKEGQNVTLSCEQNLNHDAMYWYRQDPGQGLRLIYYSQIVNDFQKGDIAEGYSVSREKKESFPLTVTSAQKNPTAFYLCASNDRGQVNTGELFFGEGSRLTVL.